These T cell receptor beta chains were read from a single sample in a study of blood T cells in healthy people across ages. Using its own MiXCR run on the 5' RACE reads, TCRdb lists one record per CDR3 protein. In the table there are about 1.7 million distinct CDR3 sequences, 28% of which are singletons. Specimen: blood. The receptor source for this set is a woman in her 30s in good health. Each CDR3 is given with its conserved first and last residue. Each record gives: CDR3 DNA, CDR3 protein, D gene, J gene, clone size, V gene. The D gene is left open where the match is weak. Size is omitted from some rows. Given values are once, few, many or a class for expanded clones.

TGTGCCAGCAGCCATTCCTTTCCTAGCACAGATACGCAGTATTTT	CASSHSFPSTDTQYF	NA	TRBJ2-3	few	TRBV3-1
TGCAGTGCCCCTGGGCGGGACTACAATGAGCAGTTCTTC	CSAPGRDYNEQFF	NA	TRBJ2-1	many	TRBV20-1
TGTGCCAGCAGCTGGTGGACTGCGGGAGAGACCCAGTACTTC	CASSWWTAGETQYF	NA	TRBJ2-5	NA	TRBV7-6
TGCAGTGCTAGAAGGCCTGGCGCGGGGACCTACGAGCAGTACTTC	CSARRPGAGTYEQYF	NA	TRBJ2-7	NA	TRBV20-1
TGTGCCAGCAGACTGCCTAGCGGAACCCCCGGTGATACGCAGTATTTT	CASRLPSGTPGDTQYF	TRBD2	TRBJ2-3	NA	TRBV28
TGCGCCAGCAGTGAGTCAACCCGTGGGACCCAGTTCTTC	CASSESTRGTQFF	NA	TRBJ2-1	NA	TRBV10-1
TGTGCCAGCAGTTTTAGCGGGGGGGTATCCTACGAGCAGTACTTC	CASSFSGGVSYEQYF	TRBD2	TRBJ2-7	NA	TRBV27
TGTGCCACCAGTGACCCGGGACAGGGGCCAAAACGGGAAGGCTACACCTTC	CATSDPGQGPKREGYTF	TRBD1	TRBJ1-2	NA	TRBV24-1
TGCAGTGCTCGCCGGATTAATGAAAAACTGTTTTTT	CSARRINEKLFF	NA	TRBJ1-4	many	TRBV20-1
TGTGCCACCACCGAGGGGAATGAGCAGTTCTTC	CATTEGNEQFF	NA	TRBJ2-1	many	TRBV24-1
TGTGCCAGCAGTACTCGAGTTAAGCTCTTCAATCAGCCCCAGCATTTT	CASSTRVKLFNQPQHF	NA	TRBJ1-5	NA	TRBV6-5
TGCAGCGTTGAAGATTTGTGGGCCGAGCAGTACTTC	CSVEDLWAEQYF	NA	TRBJ2-7	many	TRBV29-1
TGTGCCAGCACCTCGACAGGGAGCTCCTATAATTCACCCCTCCACTTT	CASTSTGSSYNSPLHF	TRBD1	TRBJ1-6	many	TRBV11-2
TGCGCCAGCAGCCCGGGACTAGCGGGCGTACCTCCCAAAAACATTCAGTACTTC	CASSPGLAGVPPKNIQYF	TRBD2	TRBJ2-4	many	TRBV5-1
TGCAGTGCTACCGGGACACCCACAGATACGCAGTATTTT	CSATGTPTDTQYF	NA	TRBJ2-3	NA	TRBV20-1
TGTGCCAGCAGGGACAGGGGGTTGGTGGAAGCTTTCTTT	CASRDRGLVEAFF	TRBD1	TRBJ1-1	NA	TRBV12-3/TRBV12-4
TGTGCCAGCAGTGAATTTGCAGGGATCAATCAGCCCCAGCATTTT	CASSEFAGINQPQHF	NA	TRBJ1-5	NA	TRBV6-1
TGCGCCAGCAGCCTAGGGCTGGGGTCGGATGGCTACACCTTC	CASSLGLGSDGYTF	NA	TRBJ1-2	NA	TRBV4-1
TGTGCCAGCAGCTCCGAGGGACGCCCCTTGGGGGACGAGCAGTACTTC	CASSSEGRPLGDEQYF	NA	TRBJ2-7	few	TRBV9
TGTGCCAGCTCACCATCCGGGACAGGTAAGCAAAACATTCAGTACTTC	CASSPSGTGKQNIQYF	TRBD1	TRBJ2-4	few	TRBV18
TGTGCCAGCAGTTTATGGACAACCACGGGCACTGAAGCTTTCTTT	CASSLWTTTGTEAFF	NA	TRBJ1-1	NA	TRBV27
TGCGCCAGCAGCCAAATAACCCGGACCTTGGGCAATGAGCAGTTCTTC	CASSQITRTLGNEQFF	NA	TRBJ2-1	many	TRBV4-1
TGTGCCAGCAGCTTATCTGGGACCCGCTGGAATGAGCAGTACTTC	CASSLSGTRWNEQYF	NA	TRBJ2-7	NA	TRBV7-2
TGTGCCACCAGTGACCCAAGGGGGGGGACCCAGTACTTC	CATSDPRGGTQYF	NA	TRBJ2-5	NA	TRBV24-1
TGTGCCAGCAGCCCGGGACAGGAGCCCTACAATGAGCAGTTCTTC	CASSPGQEPYNEQFF	TRBD1	TRBJ2-1	NA	TRBV7-2
TGTGCCAGCAGCGTAGTGCATAACACTGAAGCTTTCTTT	CASSVVHNTEAFF	NA	TRBJ1-1	NA	TRBV9
TGTGCCAGCCTCTTCGCCGGGGGGGCCCACGAGCAGTACTTC	CASLFAGGAHEQYF	TRBD2	TRBJ2-7	NA	TRBV6-2/TRBV6-3
TGCGCCAGCAGCCAAGAGAGAGGGCATTCGTATGGCTACACCTTC	CASSQERGHSYGYTF	NA	TRBJ1-2	NA	TRBV4-3